Listed below are T cell receptor beta chains from one sample, sequenced in a study of technical replicates of blood from a handful of donors. Profiling relied on immunoSEQ multiplex PCR, and the TCRdb table lists in-frame clones only, not all of them. This sample carries 91,000 or so clones, approximately 94% of them seen once, and the ten largest clones take 0.25% to 0.35%. The sequenced sample was T cells isolated from PBMCs. These receptors originate from a human donor in good health. CDR3s include the opening cysteine and the closing phenylalanine or tryptophan. A D gene is named only where the DNA matches it firmly. Only part of the rows carry a size: once, few, many, or a class if the clone is expanded.

>TRBJ2-4|once|.|TRBV6-1
CASSEESGGPSIQYF
TGTGCCAGCAGTGAAGAAAGTGGAGGACCTAGCATTCAGTACTTC
>TRBJ2-7|.|.|TRBV6-1
CASSPRNNNEQYF
TGTGCCAGCAGTCCCAGGAATAACAACGAGCAGTACTTC
>TRBJ2-6|.|.|TRBV4-2
CASSQVNPGSGANVLTF
TGTGCCAGCAGCCAAGTCAATCCGGGCTCTGGGGCCAACGTCCTGACTTTC
>TRBJ1-3|once|.|TRBV19
CASSIDPSSGNTIYF
TGTGCCAGTAGTATAGACCCCAGCTCTGGAAACACCATATATTTT
>TRBJ2-7|.|.|TRBV7-7
CASSLALEDEQYF
TGTGCTAGCAGCTTAGCTCTAGAGGACGAGCAGTACTTC
>TRBJ2-5|once|TRBD2|TRBV6-6
CASRPLAGALGTQYF
TGTGCCAGCAGACCCCTAGCGGGAGCATTGGGGACCCAGTACTTC
>TRBJ1-3|.|TRBD1|TRBV7-8
CASSPGTGANTIYF
TGTGCCAGCAGCCCCGGGACAGGGGCCAACACCATATATTTT
>TRBJ2-7|.|TRBD2|TRBV9
CASSPSGRSEQYF
TGTGCCAGCAGCCCTAGCGGGAGGAGCGAGCAGTACTTC
>TRBJ1-2|.|.|TRBV30
CAWSVGLYGYTF
TGTGCCTGGAGTGTTGGACTGTATGGCTACACCTTC
>TRBJ1-2|.|TRBD1|TRBV7-8
CASSFRDRGDYGYTF
TGTGCCAGCAGCTTTCGGGACAGGGGGGACTATGGCTACACCTTC
>TRBJ1-1|.|.|TRBV9
CASSVGGRTEAFF
TGTGCCAGCAGCGTAGGGGGGAGGACTGAAGCTTTCTTT
>TRBJ1-6|.|.|TRBV2
CASSLRDADNSPLHF
TGTGCCAGCAGCCTCCGGGATGCCGATAATTCACCCCTCCACTTT
>TRBJ2-5|.|TRBD1|TRBV11-3
CASSKGQGLLETQYF
TGTGCCAGCAGCAAAGGACAGGGTCTGTTGGAGACCCAGTACTTC
>TRBJ1-5|.|.|TRBV19
CASRALQGVQPQHF
TGTGCCAGTAGGGCACTACAGGGAGTACAGCCCCAGCATTTT
>TRBJ2-7|.|TRBD2|TRBV6-6
CASSPGTSGRLYF
TGTGCCAGCAGTCCCGGGACTAGCGGGAGACTGTACTTC
>TRBJ1-4|once|TRBD1|TRBV7-9
CASSLSRGSNEKLFF
TGTGCCAGCAGCCTCAGCAGGGGGTCTAATGAAAAACTGTTTTTT
>TRBJ1-2|.|TRBD1|TRBV7-2
CASSPEGQGNYGYTF
TGTGCCAGCAGCCCAGAGGGACAGGGCAATTATGGCTACACCTTC
>TRBJ1-2|.|TRBD1|TRBV6-5
CASSRQGSYGYTF
TGTGCCAGCAGTAGACAGGGGAGTTATGGCTACACCTTC
>TRBJ2-3|.|TRBD2|TRBV2
CASSDQRERADTQYF
TGTGCCAGCAGTGACCAGCGGGAGAGGGCAGATACGCAGTATTTT
>TRBJ1-2|.|.|TRBV20-1
CGTTSNYGYTF
TGCGGGACTACCTCTAACTATGGCTACACCTTC
>TRBJ1-6|once|TRBD1|TRBV9
CASSPEGTGFNSPLHF
TGTGCCAGCAGCCCCGAAGGGACAGGGTTTAATTCACCCCTCCACTTT
>TRBJ1-2|.|TRBD1|TRBV28
CASRTGTGTYGYTF
TGTGCCAGCAGGACCGGGACAGGGACCTATGGCTACACCTTC
>TRBJ1-1|.|TRBD1|TRBV5-1
CASSMTGHSNTEAFF
TGCGCCAGCAGTATGACAGGGCACAGCAACACTGAAGCTTTCTTT
>TRBJ2-1|once|TRBD2|TRBV7-9
CASSLGSGRHNEQFF
TGTGCCAGCAGCTTAGGTAGCGGGAGGCACAATGAGCAGTTCTTC
>TRBJ2-1|.|TRBD2|TRBV7-9
CASSLGGSISNEQFF
TGTGCCAGCAGCTTAGGCGGGAGTATATCCAATGAGCAGTTCTTC
>TRBJ2-3|.|.|TRBV5-8
CASSSQGVEGDTQYF
TGTGCCAGCAGCTCACAGGGTGTTGAGGGAGATACGCAGTATTTT
>TRBJ2-2|.|.|TRBV7-2
CASSGSATGELFF
TGTGCCAGCTCAGGGTCAGCCACCGGGGAGCTGTTTTTT
>TRBJ2-2|.|.|TRBV7-7
CASSSYTGELFF
TGTGCCAGCAGCTCATACACCGGGGAGCTGTTTTTT
>TRBJ2-7|.|.|TRBV7-3
CASSLAQGGEQYF
TGTGCCAGCAGCTTAGCACAGGGGGGGGAGCAGTACTTC
>TRBJ2-5|once|TRBD2|TRBV5-8
CASSTGTSGLQETQYF
TGTGCCAGCAGCACGGGGACTAGCGGGCTCCAAGAGACCCAGTACTTC
>TRBJ1-2|.|.|TRBV10-2
CASSEILAVHGYTF
TGCGCCAGCAGTGAGATCTTGGCAGTCCATGGCTACACCTTC
>TRBJ2-7|.|TRBD1|TRBV7-2
CASSLDRTGIYEQYF
TGTGCCAGCAGCTTGGATCGGACAGGGATCTACGAGCAGTACTTC
>TRBJ1-3|.|.|TRBV27
CASSLGPAHGNTIYF
TGTGCCAGCAGTTTAGGGCCGGCTCATGGAAACACCATATATTTT
>TRBJ1-6|.|.|TRBV9
CASRAVNSPLHF
TGTGCCAGCAGGGCGGTTAATTCACCCCTCCACTTT
>TRBJ2-7|once|TRBD2|TRBV18
CASSTWPGTSGSYEQYF
TGTGCCAGCTCTACCTGGCCCGGGACTAGCGGCTCCTACGAGCAGTACTTC
>TRBJ2-7|.|TRBD2|TRBV10-3
CAIGRGVHEQYF
TGTGCCATCGGGCGGGGGGTACACGAGCAGTACTTC
>TRBJ2-7|once|TRBD1|TRBV5-1
CASSRRPGTGYNEQYF
TGCGCCAGCAGCCGACGTCCCGGGACAGGCTATAACGAGCAGTACTTC
>TRBJ2-1|.|.|TRBV5-6
CASSPNTGYGSYNEQFF
TGTGCCAGCAGCCCTAATACAGGGTACGGCTCCTACAATGAGCAGTTCTTC
>TRBJ2-3|.|.|TRBV7-2
CASSLVGTYTDTQYF
TGTGCCAGCAGCTTAGTGGGGACTTACACAGATACGCAGTATTTT
>TRBJ1-2|.|.|TRBV5-1
CASSLDTNYGYTF
TGCGCCAGCAGCTTGGACACTAACTATGGCTACACCTTC
>TRBJ1-1|few|TRBD1|TRBV19
CASSSLDRVETEAFF
TGTGCCAGTAGCTCCTTGGACAGGGTGGAAACTGAAGCTTTCTTT
>TRBJ1-1|.|.|TRBV9
CASSGDEGEVTEAFF
TGTGCCAGCAGCGGAGACGAAGGGGAGGTCACTGAAGCTTTCTTT
>TRBJ2-5|.|.|TRBV10-3
CAISDDSGAKTQYF
TGTGCCATCAGTGATGATTCAGGGGCCAAGACCCAGTACTTC
>TRBJ1-1|.|.|TRBV11-2
CASSLWGEVNTEAFF
TGTGCCAGCAGCTTATGGGGAGAGGTGAACACTGAAGCTTTCTTT
>TRBJ2-7|.|TRBD2|TRBV4-1
CASSQAFPGLAFQWEQYF
TGCGCCAGCAGCCAAGCCTTTCCGGGACTAGCGTTCCAATGGGAGCAGTACTTC
>TRBJ2-3|once|TRBD2|TRBV7-8
CASMNFPSGDSTDTQYF
TGTGCCAGCATGAACTTTCCTAGCGGAGACTCCACAGATACGCAGTATTTT
>TRBJ2-7|.|.|TRBV4-1
CASSQGEETYYEQYF
TGCGCCAGCAGCCAAGGGGAGGAAACTTACTACGAGCAGTACTTC
>TRBJ2-7|.|.|TRBV4-1
CASSQEAGLYEQYF
TGCGCCAGCAGCCAAGAAGCCGGTTTATACGAGCAGTACTTC
>TRBJ1-1|.|.|TRBV7-3
CASSLTLTAEAFF
TGTGCCAGCAGCTTAACTCTGACAGCTGAAGCTTTCTTT
>TRBJ2-2|.|.|TRBV28
CASSFAERTGELFF
TGTGCCAGCAGTTTCGCGGAGCGCACCGGGGAGCTGTTTTTT
>TRBJ2-2|.|.|TRBV5-1
CASSSLGELFF
TGCGCCAGCAGCTCCCTGGGGGAGCTGTTTTTT
>TRBJ2-7|.|.|TRBV30
CAWSGGGISYNEQYF
TGTGCCTGGAGTGGGGGCGGGATATCTTATAACGAGCAGTACTTC
>TRBJ2-7|.|.|TRBV18
CASSPHRDSSYEQYF
TGTGCCAGCTCACCTCACCGTGACAGCTCCTACGAGCAGTACTTC
>TRBJ2-7|.|.|TRBV6-5
CASTPGVHYEQYF
TGTGCCAGTACCCCGGGGGTACACTACGAGCAGTACTTC
>TRBJ2-3|.|.|TRBV9
CASSPEGSGSTDTQYF
TGTGCCAGCAGCCCAGAGGGTAGCGGTAGCACAGATACGCAGTATTTT